The TCR beta chain under discussion was sequenced for a study of Ad26.COV2.S vaccination and SARS-CoV-2 variants. Study findings and constraints: Placebo recipients showed lower spike-specific TCR breadth than vaccinees.

Sample treatment: some 19 received Ad26.COV2.S at low or high dose, single or two shots; roughly 5 received placebo; per-sample allocation not given. Samples analyzed were those drawn on day 63 after the first vaccine or placebo injection. To note about this clone: Its specificity is unknown.

TCRdb keeps only in-frame clones here, not all; method: immunoSEQ multiplex PCR. Among fewer than 500,000 clones listed, roughly 91% were seen once. Sequenced material: peripheral blood, taken in a trial of Ad26.COV2.S vaccine versus placebo. The TCR sequence derives from a person aged 18-65 years who received the Ad26.COV2.S COVID-19 vaccine or a placebo.

CDR3 DNA: TGTGCCATCAGTGAGTCGCAGGGGAGTCTCGAGCAGTACTTC. This translates into CAISESQGSLEQYF. The chain combines TRBV10-3 with TRBJ2-7; TRBD1 is a possible D gene (6 bases). V lost 0 bases and J lost 6, with 12 bases in between. CDR1 is ENHRY and CDR2 is SYGVKD in the germline V gene. The CDR3 is made up of 14 amino acids.